The T cell receptor (beta chain) under discussion was sequenced for a study of shared clonotypes between healthy human individuals. Background on the study: Donors, aged 18 to 49, were a couple of women and three men.

General study results and limits: How much donors shared clonotypes was expected to be affected by sequencing depth.

CDR3 length equals 13 residues. Trimming took off 3 bases at V and 7 bases at J, with 11 bases between the two ends. The germline CDR1 and CDR2 sequences are SEHNR and FQNEAQ (reference sequence). This clone occurred once. Its antigen remains unknown. TCRdb's copy holds only in-frame clones and misses some; the assay was immunoSEQ multiplex PCR. The table lists about 490,000 clones, 60% to 85% of them singletons. Sequenced sample: PBMCs. The gene calls are TRBV7-9 and TRBJ2-3; D gene ambiguous. This sequence was found in a woman aged 40 to 55 in good health. Some clones in this sample may be carry-over from other donors' samples. CDR3 protein: CASSFPSPNTQYF. CDR3 DNA sequence: TGTGCCAGCAGCTTCCCGTCCCCGAATACGCAGTATTTT.